This T cell receptor beta chain was identified in a study of CD8 T cells in Susac syndrome. The RNA input was about 0.5 to 1 ug, and it was reverse transcribed with random hexamers. The authors amplified TCR beta CDR3 across 54 Vbeta and 13 Jbeta using immunoSEQ multiplex PCR. TCRdb re-analysed the immunoSEQ multiplex PCR reads in MiXCR, keeping a single row per CDR3 protein. The repertoire consists of approximately 49,000 distinct CDR3 sequences, with 85% to 95% occurring once and the leading ten covering less than 0.95%. The clonotype was recovered from a human donor with Susac syndrome. Sequencing was performed on CD8+ T cells from PBMCs.

For the CDR3, the DNA is TGTGCCAGCTCACCGGAAGTTCATCCCTATAATTCACCCCTCCACTTT. Its translation: CASSPEVHPYNSPLHF. The chain is built from TRBV18 and TRBJ1-6; no firm D call. The V gene lost 3 bases and the J gene lost 2 bases, with 11 bases spanning the gap. The CDR3 is 16 amino acids. Per the germline V gene, CDR1 is KGHSH and CDR2 is LQKENI.